The 9 T cell receptor beta chains listed next were all sequenced from one sample in a study of T cells in Graves' hyperthyroidism and ophthalmopathy. RNA transcripts were the template for amplifying TCR beta CDR3 regions. First-round RT-PCR with HTBI primers amplified the TCR CDR3 region. Via MiXCR, TCRdb re-called the multiplex PCR reads, giving one row per CDR3 protein. The sample has about 610,000 distinct CDR3 sequences; under 15% are singletons. The sequenced material came from blood. All receptors come from a woman aged 40 to 50 with Graves' ophthalmopathy.

In this sample, this clonotype turned up many times. The V gene is TRBV5-1, the J gene TRBJ1-5, with D possibly matching TRBD1 (5 bases). Germline lookup yields CDR1 SGHRS and CDR2 YFSETQ. The V end lost 7 bases, the J end lost 2 bases, and 13 bases lay between the germline ends. The CDR3 runs to 14 residues. CDR3 sequence: CASYFRERNQPQHF. In DNA form, the CDR3 reads TGCGCCAGCTACTTCAGGGAGCGCAATCAGCCCCAGCATTTT.

There are many counts of this clonotype. The chain uses TRBV28 and TRBJ2-5; unclear D gene. V was shortened by 7 bases and J by 3 bases, with 12 bases between the two germline ends. CDR1 and CDR2 (germline): MDHEN, SYDVKM. The CDR3 contains 13 residues. For the CDR3, the DNA is TGTGCCAGCACGTCAGGTCGCAAAGAGACCCAGTACTTC. Residues: CASTSGRKETQYF.

This clonotype has ten or more counts. The chain joins TRBV24-1 to TRBJ1-2, with D perhaps matching TRBD1 (5 bases). Per germline, CDR1 KGHDR and CDR2 SFDVKD. V lost 1 base, J lost 6 bases, and 8 bases lay in between. This CDR3 is 13 amino acids long. The CDR3 protein is CATSDFQGDGYTF. Written as DNA, the CDR3 is TGTGCCACCAGTGATTTTCAGGGAGATGGCTACACCTTC.

Many counts were recorded for this clonotype. The CDR3 protein is CASRPGTNTEAFF. CDR3 nucleotide sequence: TGTGCCAGCAGGCCGGGCACTAACACTGAAGCTTTCTTT. The rearrangement joins TRBV12-3 or TRBV12-4 to TRBJ1-1; no clear D. The CDR3 runs 13 residues. The V and J ends lost 6 bases and 2 bases respectively, with 10 bases between them.

This clonotype was observed many times. The rearrangement uses TRBV7-3 and TRBJ2-5; 9 bases map to TRBD2. This CDR3 contains 15 residues. Per the germline V gene, CDR1 is SGHTA and CDR2 is FQGTGA. V lost 0 bases to trimming and J lost 5 bases; unmatched junction nucleotides: 4. The CDR3 here is CASSLTGLALETQYF. The CDR3 region has the DNA TGTGCCAGCAGCTTAACGGGACTAGCTTTGGAGACCCAGTACTTC.

This clonotype showed up many times. The chain uses TRBV24-1 and TRBJ1-1; the D is unclear. Trimming took 4 bases from V and 3 from J, leaving 8 bases between them. Germline CDR1 KGHDR, CDR2 SFDVKD. This CDR3 is 13 amino acids long. As DNA, the CDR3 is TGTGCCACCAGTGAAAGGGAAGACACTGAAGCTTTCTTT. Its protein product is CATSEREDTEAFF.

This clonotype was counted between two and nine times. The V gene is TRBV28, the J gene TRBJ2-7; D could derive from TRBD1 or TRBD2 (6 bases each). The ends were cut back, 8 bases at V and 2 bases at J, with 19 bases in the middle. The germline V gene has CDR1 MDHEN and CDR2 SYDVKM. The length of the CDR3 is 15 residues. The chain's CDR3 is CASGPETGLTYEQYF. The CDR3 coding sequence is TGTGCCAGCGGCCCTGAGACAGGACTAACCTACGAGCAGTACTTC. Looking up the rest from reference TRBV28 and TRBJ2-7 gives the full variable domain: DVKVTQSSRYLVKRTGEKVFLECVQDMDHENMFWYRQDPGLGLRLIYFSYDVKMKEKGDIPEGYSVSREKKERFSLILESASTNQTSMYLCASGPETGLTYEQYFGPGTRLTVT.

This clonotype appeared a few times. One junction end disagrees with the germline gene, perhaps due to a read error. The chain recombines TRBV28 with TRBJ2-7, with no clear D. This CDR3 has 15 residues. Germline V lookup: CDR1 MDHEN, CDR2 SYDVKM. The CDR3: CASNLESGRSYEQYF. DNA for the CDR3: TGTGCCAGCAATTTAGAGTCAGGCCGATCCTACGAGCAGTACTTC. Variable domain in full (rest from reference TRBV28 and TRBJ2-7): DVKVTQSSRYLVKRTGEKVFLECVQDMDHENMFWYRQDPGLGLRLIYFSYDVKMKEKGDIPEGYSVSREKKERFSLILESASTNQTSMYLCASNLESGRSYEQYFGPGTRLTVT.

The chain carries TRBV30 and TRBJ2-7; 10 bases map to TRBD2. Trimming cost V 0 bases and J 1 base; bases outside gene matches: 3. This CDR3 comprises 15 residues. Per germline, CDR1 GTSNPN and CDR2 SVGIG (reference sequence). The chain's CDR3 is CAWSVWTSGSYEQYF. CDR3 nucleotide sequence: TGTGCCTGGAGTGTTTGGACTAGCGGTTCCTACGAGCAGTACTTC.